This entry features one T cell receptor beta chain sequence. The sample comes from a study of blood T cell repertoires in COVID-19. Germline lookup yields CDR1 MDHEN and CDR2 SYDVKM. Trimming stripped 5 bases from V and 2 bases from J, with 9 bases between. The CDR3 spans 14 residues. The data were produced by immunoSEQ multiplex PCR, yet TCRdb's version contains in-frame clones alone and is incomplete. There are about 200,000 clones in the sample; 85% to 90% occur only once, and roughly 1.5% lies in the top ten. The clonotype was recovered from a man aged 18 to 30 with active or convalescent COVID-19. The specimen was peripheral blood. The chain uses TRBV28 and TRBJ1-4; D not certain. The CDR3 DNA sequence: TGTGCCAGCAGTGCCCCGGGGACTAATGAAAAACTGTTTTTT. It yields the protein CASSAPGTNEKLFF.